Below are 7 T cell receptor beta chains sequenced from a single sample in a study of blood T cell repertoires in COVID-19. Sequencing was performed with immunoSEQ multiplex PCR; in TCRdb, only in-frame clones are kept and a portion is missing. The sample carries 70,000 to 80,000 clones, around nine tenths recorded once. Sequencing was carried out using peripheral blood. The source of these receptors is a woman aged 60-70 years with acute or convalescent COVID-19.

The genes are TRBV2 and TRBJ1-1; 7 nucleotides agree with TRBD1. Trimming removed 5 bases from V and 3 bases from J; junction bases left unmatched: 3. The CDR3 runs to 13 residues. Germline V CDR1 and CDR2: SNHLY, FYNNEI. The CDR3 is CASSTQGDTEAFF. The CDR3 coding sequence is TGTGCCAGCAGTACCCAGGGGGACACTGAAGCTTTCTTT.

The genes are TRBV10-3 and TRBJ2-5, with D maybe TRBD1 (6 bases). Trimming took off 6 bases at V and 5 bases at J, with 16 bases between the two ends. The CDR3 has 14 residues. CDR1 is ENHRY, CDR2 SYGVKD, per germline. The CDR3 DNA is TGTGCCATCAGGGAGACAGGCGAGAGGGAGACCCAGTACTTC. Translated: CAIRETGERETQYF.

The chain carries TRBV2 and TRBJ2-7; 10 bases are shared with TRBD1. Unmatched junction bases numbered 9, after V lost 7 bases and J lost 3 bases. The CDR3 is made up of 15 amino acids. Germline CDR1 SNHLY, CDR2 FYNNEI. Here the CDR3 DNA reads TGTGCCAGCACCCTCCGGACAGGGGGAGGCTACGAGCAGTACTTC. It translates to CASTLRTGGGYEQYF.

The chain joins TRBV6-1 to TRBJ2-2; 8 nucleotides agree with TRBD1. The CDR3 runs to 15 residues. Per germline, CDR1 MNHNS and CDR2 SASEGT. Trimming at V came to 3 bases and at J to 4 bases, leaving 4 bases not matched to a gene. Written as DNA, the CDR3 is TGTGCCAGCAGTGACAGGGGGCGCGGCACCGGGGAGCTGTTTTTT. Protein: CASSDRGRGTGELFF.

In DNA form, the CDR3 reads TGCGCCAGCAGCCAAGAGGAACTAGCGGGGGGCAATACGCAGTATTTT. Its protein product is CASSQEELAGGNTQYF. V gene TRBV4-1 combines with J gene TRBJ2-3; 12 nucleotides agree with TRBD2. Germline V gives CDR1 MGHRA, CDR2 YSYEKL. The CDR3 has 16 amino acids. J was trimmed by 7 bases and V by 0 bases; bases with no gene match: 5.

This chain links TRBV27 with TRBJ2-1; 9 bases fit TRBD2. The junction had 10 bases not matched to a gene; V was cut back by 6 bases and J by 10 bases. Germline CDR1 is MNHEY and CDR2 is SMNVEV (reference sequence). The CDR3 is 14 residues long. DNA of the CDR3: TGTGCCAGCAGCCCCTGGCGGGGGGGGTCGGAGCAGTTCTTC. Encoded protein: CASSPWRGGSEQFF.

The rearrangement joins TRBV25-1 to TRBJ1-5; no clear D. Germline V gives CDR1 MGHDK, CDR2 SYGVNS. Trimming pared 3 bases from V and 1 base from J, leaving 10 bases between. This CDR3 is 15 amino acids long. The CDR3 DNA is TGTGCCAGCAGTGATTCTGGACTCAGCAATCAGCCCCAGCATTTT. Its protein product is CASSDSGLSNQPQHF.